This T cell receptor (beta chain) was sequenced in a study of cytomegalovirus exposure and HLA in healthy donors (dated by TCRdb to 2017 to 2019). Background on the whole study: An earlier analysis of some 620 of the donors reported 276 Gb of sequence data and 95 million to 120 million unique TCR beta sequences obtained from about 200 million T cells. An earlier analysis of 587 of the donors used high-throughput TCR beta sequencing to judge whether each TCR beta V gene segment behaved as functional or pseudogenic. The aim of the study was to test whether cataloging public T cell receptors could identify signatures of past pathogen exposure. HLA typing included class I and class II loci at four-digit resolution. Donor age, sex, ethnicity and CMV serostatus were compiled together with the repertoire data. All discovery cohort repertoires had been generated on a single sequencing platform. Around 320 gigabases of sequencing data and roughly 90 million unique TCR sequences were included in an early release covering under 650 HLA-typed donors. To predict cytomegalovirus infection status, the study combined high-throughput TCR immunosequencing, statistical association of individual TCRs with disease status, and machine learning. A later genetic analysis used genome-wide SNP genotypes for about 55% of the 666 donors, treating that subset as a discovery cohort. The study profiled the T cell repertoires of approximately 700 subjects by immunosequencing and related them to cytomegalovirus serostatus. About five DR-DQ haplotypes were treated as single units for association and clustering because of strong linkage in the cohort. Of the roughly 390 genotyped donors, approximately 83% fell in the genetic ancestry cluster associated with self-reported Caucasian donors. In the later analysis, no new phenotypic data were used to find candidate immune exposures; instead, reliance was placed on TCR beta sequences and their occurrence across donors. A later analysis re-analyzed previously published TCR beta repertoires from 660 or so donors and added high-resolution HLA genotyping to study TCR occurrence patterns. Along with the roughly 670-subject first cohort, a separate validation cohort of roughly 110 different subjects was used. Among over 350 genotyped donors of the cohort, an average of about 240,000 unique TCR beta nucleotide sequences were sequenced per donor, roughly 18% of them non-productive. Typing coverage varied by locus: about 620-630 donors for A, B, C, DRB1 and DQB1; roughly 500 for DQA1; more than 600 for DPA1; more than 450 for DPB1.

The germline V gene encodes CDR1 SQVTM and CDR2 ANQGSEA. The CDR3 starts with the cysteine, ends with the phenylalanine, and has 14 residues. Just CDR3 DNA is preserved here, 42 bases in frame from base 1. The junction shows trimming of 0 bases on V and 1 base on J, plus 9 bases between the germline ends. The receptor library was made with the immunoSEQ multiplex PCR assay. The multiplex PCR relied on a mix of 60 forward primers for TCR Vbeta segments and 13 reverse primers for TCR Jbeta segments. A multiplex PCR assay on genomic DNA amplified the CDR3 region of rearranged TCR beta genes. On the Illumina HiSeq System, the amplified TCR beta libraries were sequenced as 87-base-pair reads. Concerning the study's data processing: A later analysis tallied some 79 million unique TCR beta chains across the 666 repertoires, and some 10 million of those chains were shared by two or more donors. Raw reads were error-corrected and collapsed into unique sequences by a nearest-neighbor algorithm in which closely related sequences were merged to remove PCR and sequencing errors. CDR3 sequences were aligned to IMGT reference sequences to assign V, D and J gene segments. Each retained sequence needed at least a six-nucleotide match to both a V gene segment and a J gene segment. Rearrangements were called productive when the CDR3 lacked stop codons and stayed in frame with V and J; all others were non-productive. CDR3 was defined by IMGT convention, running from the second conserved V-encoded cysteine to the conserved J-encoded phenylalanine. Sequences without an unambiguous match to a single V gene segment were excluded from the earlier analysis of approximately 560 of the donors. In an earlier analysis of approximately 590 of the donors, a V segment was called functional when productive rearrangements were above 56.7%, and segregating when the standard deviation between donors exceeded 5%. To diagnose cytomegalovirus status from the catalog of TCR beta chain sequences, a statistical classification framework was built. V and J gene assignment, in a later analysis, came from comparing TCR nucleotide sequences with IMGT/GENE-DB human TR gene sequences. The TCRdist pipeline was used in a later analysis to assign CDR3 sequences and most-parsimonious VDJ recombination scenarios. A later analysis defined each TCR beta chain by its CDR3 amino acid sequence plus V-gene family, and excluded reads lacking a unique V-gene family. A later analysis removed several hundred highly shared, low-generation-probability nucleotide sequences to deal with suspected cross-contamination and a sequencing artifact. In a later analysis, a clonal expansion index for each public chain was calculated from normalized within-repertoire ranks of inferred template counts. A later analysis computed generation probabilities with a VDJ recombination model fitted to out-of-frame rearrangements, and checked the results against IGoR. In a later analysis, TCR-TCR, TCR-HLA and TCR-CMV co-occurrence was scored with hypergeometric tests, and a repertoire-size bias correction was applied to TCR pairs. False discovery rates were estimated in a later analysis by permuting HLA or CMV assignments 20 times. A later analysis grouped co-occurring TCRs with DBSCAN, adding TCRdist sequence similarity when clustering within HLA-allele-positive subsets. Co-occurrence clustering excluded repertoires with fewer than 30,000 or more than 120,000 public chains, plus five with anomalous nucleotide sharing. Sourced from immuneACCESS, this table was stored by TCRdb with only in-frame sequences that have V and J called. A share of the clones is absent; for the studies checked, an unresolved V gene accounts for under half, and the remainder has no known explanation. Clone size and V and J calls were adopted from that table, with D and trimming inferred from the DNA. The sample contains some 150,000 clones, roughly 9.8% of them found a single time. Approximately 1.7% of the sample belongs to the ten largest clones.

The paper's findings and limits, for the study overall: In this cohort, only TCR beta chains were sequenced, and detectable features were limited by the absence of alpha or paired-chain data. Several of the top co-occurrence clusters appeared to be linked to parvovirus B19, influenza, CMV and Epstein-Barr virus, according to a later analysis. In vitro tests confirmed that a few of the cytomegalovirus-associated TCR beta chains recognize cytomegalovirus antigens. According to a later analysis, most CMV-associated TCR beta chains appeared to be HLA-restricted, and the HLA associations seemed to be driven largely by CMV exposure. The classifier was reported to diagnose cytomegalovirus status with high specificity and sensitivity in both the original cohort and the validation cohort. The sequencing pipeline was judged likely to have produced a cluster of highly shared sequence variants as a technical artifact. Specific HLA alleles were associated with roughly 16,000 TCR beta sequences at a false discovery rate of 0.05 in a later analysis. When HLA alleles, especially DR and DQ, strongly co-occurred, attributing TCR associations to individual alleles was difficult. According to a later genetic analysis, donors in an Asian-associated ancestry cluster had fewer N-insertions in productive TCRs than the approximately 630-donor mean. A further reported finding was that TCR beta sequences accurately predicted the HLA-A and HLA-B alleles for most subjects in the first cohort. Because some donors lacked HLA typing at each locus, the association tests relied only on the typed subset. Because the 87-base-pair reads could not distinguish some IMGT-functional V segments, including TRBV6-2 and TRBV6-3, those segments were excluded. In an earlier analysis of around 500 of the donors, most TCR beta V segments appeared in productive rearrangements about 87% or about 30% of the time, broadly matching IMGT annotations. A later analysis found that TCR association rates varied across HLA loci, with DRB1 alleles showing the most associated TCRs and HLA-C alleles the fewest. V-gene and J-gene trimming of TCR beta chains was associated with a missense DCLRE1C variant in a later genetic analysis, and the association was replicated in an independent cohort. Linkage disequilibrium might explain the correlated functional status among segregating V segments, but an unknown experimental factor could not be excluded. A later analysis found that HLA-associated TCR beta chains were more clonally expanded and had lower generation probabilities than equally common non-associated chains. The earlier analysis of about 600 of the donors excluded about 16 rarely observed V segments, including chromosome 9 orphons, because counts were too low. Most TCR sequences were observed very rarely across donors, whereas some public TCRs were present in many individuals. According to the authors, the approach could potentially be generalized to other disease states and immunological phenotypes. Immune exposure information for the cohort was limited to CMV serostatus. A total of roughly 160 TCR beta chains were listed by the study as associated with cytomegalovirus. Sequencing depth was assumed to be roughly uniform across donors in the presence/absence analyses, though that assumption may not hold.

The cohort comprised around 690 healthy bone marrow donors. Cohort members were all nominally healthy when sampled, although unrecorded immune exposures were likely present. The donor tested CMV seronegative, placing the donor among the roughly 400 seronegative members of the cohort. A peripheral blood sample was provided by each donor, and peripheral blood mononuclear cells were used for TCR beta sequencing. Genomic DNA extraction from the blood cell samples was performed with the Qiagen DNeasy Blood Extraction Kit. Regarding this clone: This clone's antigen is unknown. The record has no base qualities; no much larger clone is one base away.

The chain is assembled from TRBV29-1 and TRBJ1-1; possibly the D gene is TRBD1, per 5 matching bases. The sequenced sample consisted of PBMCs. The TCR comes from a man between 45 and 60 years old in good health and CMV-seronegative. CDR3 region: CSVEDIRGNTEAFF. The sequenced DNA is TGCAGCGTTGAAGACATAAGGGGGAACACTGAAGCTTTCTTT.